The 31 T cell receptor beta chains in this list originate from one sample, sequenced in a study of T-cell reconstitution after alpha-beta-depleted transplantation in children. No antigen has been identified for these receptors. Unique molecular identifiers were used in preparing the TCRbeta library. TCRdb reprocessed the PCR reads with MiXCR, giving one entry per CDR3 protein. The data show around 270,000 distinct CDR3 sequences, with roughly 7.8% seen just once and approximately 8.6% held by the top ten. Broader study findings: Diversity and T-cell counts at one year after transplant derived mostly from new T cells.

The source was peripheral blood, collected 360 days after TCRalphabeta/CD19-depleted stem cell transplant. The receptors were sampled from a female patient between 2 and 10 years old who had a stem cell transplant for Fanconi anemia, so the T cells may come from the graft donor.

This chain links TRBV9 with TRBJ1-1; D is possibly TRBD1 (5 bases). Germline CDR1 reads SGDLS; CDR2 reads YYNGEE. The CDR3 sequence is 15 residues long. V lost 4 bases and J lost 5, with 18 bases in between. The CDR3 DNA is TGTGCCAGCAGCCCCCACGAAGGCGGGGGGACTGAAGCTTTCTTT. Translating it yields CASSPHEGGGTEAFF.

This clonotype appeared many times. V and J are TRBV10-3 and TRBJ1-5, with 9 bases fitting TRBD1. The CDR3 is 16 amino acids. CDR1 and CDR2 from the germline V gene are ENHRY and SYGVKD. The V segment lost 2 bases and the J segment 3 bases; nucleotides outside the gene matches: 5. The CDR3 reads CAISEGGQGTNQPQHF. The DNA of the CDR3 is TGTGCCATCAGTGAGGGGGGACAGGGTACCAATCAGCCCCAGCATTTT.

This clonotype was picked up many times. The CDR3 DNA sequence: TGTGCCAGTAGTGTTATGGTGGGGGAGTCCTACGAGCAGTACTTC. Its translation is CASSVMVGESYEQYF. The chain has TRBV19 and TRBJ2-7, with D perhaps being TRBD1 or TRBD2 (5 bases each). Trimming removed 5 bases at V and 1 base at J, with 15 bases between. This CDR3 is built from 15 residues. Germline assignment: CDR1 LNHDA and CDR2 SQIVND (reference sequence).

This clonotype was seen many times. The chain joins TRBV20-1 to TRBJ2-7; TRBD1 matches at 10 bases. Losses at the gene ends were 4 bases for V and 6 bases for J; bases not matched to a gene: 3. Per the germline V gene, CDR1 is DFQATT and CDR2 is SNEGSKA (reference sequence). This CDR3 region has 12 residues. Written as DNA, the CDR3 is TGCAGTGCTACCGGGACAGGGGTCGAGCAGTACTTC. The encoded protein is CSATGTGVEQYF.

This clonotype was detected many times. This chain joins TRBV20-1 and TRBJ2-1; D is unresolved. CDR1 DFQATT and CDR2 SNEGSKA come from the germline V gene (reference sequence). V was pared by 0 bases and J by 10 bases, with 10 bases between. The CDR3 loop spans 12 amino acids. The CDR3 nucleotides are TGCAGTGCTAGAGATCAAGTCCGGGAGCAGTTCTTC. Translation: CSARDQVREQFF.

The J gene is TRBJ1-3, the V gene TRBV15; 9 bases align to TRBD1. CDR1 and CDR2 (germline): LNHNV, YYDKDF (reference sequence). Germline trimming cut 1 base from V and 0 bases from J; bases unmatched to any gene: 4. The CDR3 loop spans 17 amino acids. The chain's CDR3 is CATSRGTGAGSGNTIYF. Here the CDR3 DNA reads TGTGCCACCAGCAGAGGGACAGGGGCAGGCTCTGGAAACACCATATATTTT.

V gene TRBV27 combines with J gene TRBJ1-2, with D perhaps TRBD1 (5 bases). Trimming stripped 0 bases from V and 4 bases from J, with 9 bases between. The CDR3 consists of 14 residues. Germline assignment: CDR1 MNHEY and CDR2 SMNVEV (reference sequence). The CDR3 bases are TGTGCCAGCAGTTTATCGGGGGACTTCTATGGCTACACCTTC. It yields the protein CASSLSGDFYGYTF.

This clonotype was detected many times. This chain joins TRBV4-2 and TRBJ1-1; no clear D gene. This CDR3 has 16 residues. Trimming shortened V by 5 bases and J by 1 base, and 17 bases separated the two germline ends. The germline CDR1 and CDR2 sequences are LGHNA and YNFKEQ. CDR3 sequence: CASSSRKGSPNTEAFF. DNA for the CDR3: TGTGCCAGCAGCTCAAGAAAGGGCTCCCCGAACACTGAAGCTTTCTTT.

This clonotype appeared a few times. The chain uses TRBV11-2 and TRBJ1-1; 8 bases fit TRBD1. Germline V gene lookup returns CDR1 SGHAT and CDR2 FQNNGV. The CDR3 totals 15 residues. V gave up 4 bases and J gave up 4 bases; unmatched junction bases: 8. DNA of the CDR3: TGTGCCAGCAGCTCAGTCGAGACAGGGGCCACTGAAGCTTTCTTT. Translated, it gives CASSSVETGATEAFF.

This clonotype has at least ten counts. V usage is TRBV4-3 and J usage is TRBJ2-1, with D perhaps assigned TRBD1 or TRBD2 (5 bases each). This CDR3 region has 15 residues. V shed 1 base and J shed 9 bases, with 16 bases lying between them. The germline CDR1 and CDR2 sequences are LGHNA and YSLEER. This chain's CDR3 is CASSQGQRGVTEQFF. In DNA form, the CDR3 reads TGCGCCAGCAGCCAAGGACAGAGAGGGGTCACTGAGCAGTTCTTC.

This clonotype showed up many times. This rearrangement joins TRBV7-9 to TRBJ2-1; no firm D call. Germline CDR1 SEHNR, CDR2 FQNEAQ (reference sequence). This CDR3 contains 12 residues. Trimming removed 4 bases from V and 7 bases from J, with 8 bases in between. The CDR3 sequence is CASSSYQNEQFF. The CDR3 DNA sequence: TGTGCCAGCAGCTCCTACCAGAATGAGCAGTTCTTC.

This clonotype was recorded many times. This rearrangement joins TRBV28 to TRBJ2-7, with 13 bases fitting TRBD2. Germline V gene data show CDR1 as MDHEN and CDR2 as SYDVKM. V lost 5 bases and J lost 6; bases outside the gene matches: 16. The CDR3 runs to 18 residues. The CDR3 nucleotides read TGTGCCAGCAGTCCTACTAGCGGGGGGGCCCGTCGTTTCGCCGAGCAGTACTTC. Translated: CASSPTSGGARRFAEQYF.

For the CDR3, the DNA is TGTGCCAGCAGCCAAGAATTGCCAGGTGCAAGATTTAATTCACCCCTCCACTTT. Translated, it gives CASSQELPGARFNSPLHF. The chain carries TRBV14 and TRBJ1-6; D is uncertain. The CDR3 runs 18 residues. The V end lost 0 bases, the J end lost 6 bases, and 18 bases lay between the germline ends. The germline V gene encodes CDR1 SGHDN and CDR2 FVKESK.

This clonotype was seen many times. This chain connects TRBV13 to TRBJ1-1; D perhaps matches TRBD1 (5 bases). Trimming removed 5 bases from V and 4 bases from J, with 11 bases in between. The CDR3 totals 13 residues. Per germline, CDR1 PRHDT and CDR2 FYEKMQ (reference sequence). The CDR3 here is CASSGWGGTEAFF. The CDR3, as DNA: TGTGCCAGCAGCGGCTGGGGGGGCACTGAAGCTTTCTTT.

This clonotype was seen more than once but under ten times. The rearrangement joins TRBV5-1 to TRBJ1-3; D gene unclear. V was pared by 0 bases and J by 0 bases, with 1 base between. The CDR3 contains 13 residues. CDR1 and CDR2 from the germline V gene are SGHRS and YFSETQ. DNA for the CDR3: TGCGCCAGCAGCTTGGACTCTGGAAACACCATATATTTT. Amino acid sequence: CASSLDSGNTIYF.

The V call is TRBV7-6, the J call TRBJ2-7, with 9 positions matching TRBD1. Germline V gene lookup returns CDR1 SGHVS and CDR2 FNYEAQ. This CDR3 contains 19 residues. The junction had 20 bases not matched to a gene; V was cut back by 5 bases and J by 3 bases. The CDR3 reads CASSPFLTFGTGLGYEQYF. DNA of the CDR3: TGTGCCAGCAGCCCCTTTTTAACCTTCGGGACAGGGTTGGGCTACGAGCAGTACTTC.

This clonotype has just a few counts. CDR3 residues: CSARGQGASYEQYV. For the CDR3, the DNA is TGCAGTGCTAGAGGACAGGGGGCCTCCTACGAGCAGTACGTC. The chain is built from TRBV20-1 and TRBJ2-7, with 10 bases lining up with TRBD1. The CDR3 runs 14 residues. Per germline, CDR1 DFQATT and CDR2 SNEGSKA (reference sequence). The V gene end was trimmed by 1 base and the J gene end by 0 bases; junction bases not matched to a gene: 0.

This clonotype was seen repeatedly, ten times or more. Here the CDR3 DNA reads TGCAGTGTCACTAGAGACCGCTATAATTCACCCCTCCACTTT. It specifies CSVTRDRYNSPLHF. The chain recombines TRBV20-1 with TRBJ1-6, with D hard to call. The V end lost 7 bases, the J end lost 3 bases, and 13 bases lay between the germline ends. CDR3 length: 14 amino acids. Per germline, CDR1 DFQATT and CDR2 SNEGSKA (reference sequence).

This clonotype occurred many times. The chain recombines TRBV20-1 with TRBJ1-1; a weak D match, TRBD1 (5 bases). V was cut by 3 bases and J by 4 bases, with 15 bases left in between. The CDR3 has 14 residues. CDR1 and CDR2 (germline): DFQATT, SNEGSKA (reference sequence). Here the CDR3 reads CSASTGRVVTEAFF. DNA for the CDR3: TGCAGTGCTAGTACAGGACGGGTCGTCACTGAAGCTTTCTTT.

This clonotype was seen ten or more times. The CDR3 is CASSWSGTPGDYGYTF. In nucleotides, the CDR3 is TGCGCCAGCAGCTGGTCCGGGACACCAGGGGACTATGGCTACACCTTC. This sequence joins TRBV5-1 and TRBJ1-2; maybe TRBD1 (6 bases). With 3 bases removed from V and 3 bases from J, the gap between germline ends came to 18 bases. The CDR3 has 16 residues. The V gene's germline CDR1 is SGHRS and CDR2 YFSETQ. The full variable domain, rest sourced from reference TRBV5-1 and TRBJ1-2, is KAGVTQTPRYLIKTRGQQVTLSCSPISGHRSVSWYQQTPGQGLQFLFEYFSETQRNKGNFPGRFSGRQFSNSRSEMNVSTLELGDSALYLCASSWSGTPGDYGYTFGSGTRLTVV.

This clonotype was seen many times. This rearrangement joins TRBV5-5 to TRBJ2-1; no firm D call. The germline CDR1 and CDR2 sequences are SGHKS and YYEKEE (reference sequence). The CDR3 has 15 residues. The V and J ends lost 2 bases and 5 bases respectively, with 14 bases between them. CDR3 in DNA: TGTGCCAGCAGCTTAATTGGGTTAGGTAACAATGAGCAGTTCTTC. Residues: CASSLIGLGNNEQFF. The full variable domain, in which reference TRBV5-5 and TRBJ2-1 provide the parts outside the CDR3, is DAGVTQSPTHLIKTRGQQVTLRCSPISGHKSVSWYQQVLGQGPQFIFQYYEKEERGRGNFPDRFSARQFPNYSSELNVNALLLGDSALYLCASSLIGLGNNEQFFGPGTRLTVL.

In its sample, this clonotype was seen a few times. J is TRBJ2-7 and V is TRBV20-1, with 11 bases matching TRBD2. Germline V lookup: CDR1 DFQATT, CDR2 SNEGSKA (reference sequence). The CDR3 is made up of 15 amino acids. After removal of 3 bases from V and 3 bases from J, the junction contained 7 bases not matched to a gene. This CDR3 reads CSASDVAGGFYEQYF. The CDR3 coding sequence is TGCAGTGCTAGTGATGTAGCGGGAGGGTTCTACGAGCAGTACTTC.

This clonotype was picked up many times. This rearrangement joins TRBV20-1 to TRBJ1-5, with D perhaps TRBD1 (5 bases). The CDR3 covers 16 residues. Trimming stripped 5 bases from V and 0 bases from J, with 17 bases between. The germline gives CDR1 DFQATT, CDR2 SNEGSKA (reference sequence). CDR3 sequence reads: CSALSDTTYSNQPQHF. The CDR3 nucleotides are TGCAGTGCTCTCTCGGACACTACCTATAGCAATCAGCCCCAGCATTTT.

The chain carries TRBV12-3 or TRBV12-4 and TRBJ1-1; perhaps TRBD1 as D (5 bases). The length of the CDR3 is 15 residues. Trimming pared 6 bases from V and 0 bases from J, leaving 14 bases between. CDR3 region: CASRALRGVNTEAFF. CDR3 nucleotides: TGTGCCAGCAGGGCTCTTAGGGGTGTGAACACTGAAGCTTTCTTT.

This clonotype was recorded many times. The rearrangement links TRBV6-1 to TRBJ2-7; TRBD1 agrees at 9 bases. Per germline, CDR1 MNHNS and CDR2 SASEGT. This CDR3 has 15 amino acids. Trimming cost V 1 base and J 4 bases; bases outside gene matches: 5. CDR3 in amino acids: CASSEGLGQGYEQYF. For the CDR3, the DNA is TGTGCCAGCAGTGAAGGACTAGGACAGGGGTACGAGCAGTACTTC.

This clonotype was detected only a few times. The CDR3 reads CSARGLTRQLNTEAFF. The CDR3 DNA reads as TGCAGTGCTAGGGGGTTAACTAGACAGCTGAACACTGAAGCTTTCTTT. The chain is built from TRBV20-1 and TRBJ1-1; the D gene is possibly TRBD1 (5 bases). This CDR3 region has 16 residues. Germline V lookup: CDR1 DFQATT, CDR2 SNEGSKA (reference sequence). Between the trimmed V and J ends, which lost 3 bases and 0 bases, there was a span of 17 bases.

The rearrangement links TRBV19 to TRBJ2-7, with 9 bases that match TRBD1. The CDR3 consists of 14 residues. Per the germline V gene, CDR1 is LNHDA and CDR2 is SQIVND (reference sequence). Losses at the gene ends were 5 bases for V and 3 bases for J; bases not matched to a gene: 5. CDR3 DNA: TGTGCCAGTAGTGCGGACAGGGGAGGCTACGAGCAGTACTTC. This gives the protein CASSADRGGYEQYF.

Many counts were recorded for this clonotype. The V call is TRBV12-3 or TRBV12-4, the J call TRBJ1-2; D not resolved. The length of the CDR3 is 14 residues. V shed 2 bases and J shed 4 bases, with 11 bases lying between them. The CDR3 region is CASSLRSTLYGYTF. DNA of the CDR3: TGTGCCAGCAGTTTACGTTCGACCCTCTATGGCTACACCTTC.

The chain joins TRBV4-2 to TRBJ1-1; D possibly corresponds to TRBD1 (6 bases). Trimming pared 1 base from V and 8 bases from J, leaving 17 bases between. CDR3 size: 15 residues. Germline V gene data show CDR1 as LGHNA and CDR2 as YNFKEQ. CDR3 sequence reads: CASSQVPSRTAEAFF. In DNA form, the CDR3 reads TGTGCCAGCAGCCAAGTCCCCAGTCGGACAGCCGAAGCTTTCTTT.

This clonotype was picked up a small number of times. The chain couples TRBV28 to TRBJ2-5, with D perhaps matching TRBD2 (6 bases). The CDR3 runs 14 residues. V was pared by 7 bases and J by 5 bases, with 17 bases between. Germline loops: CDR1 MDHEN, CDR2 SYDVKM. This chain's CDR3 is CASNSRGALETQYF. DNA of the CDR3: TGTGCCAGCAACTCCCGCGGGGCGTTGGAGACCCAGTACTTC.

This clonotype was observed a handful of times. This chain links TRBV11-2 with TRBJ2-1; D uncertain. Germline V gene data show CDR1 as SGHAT and CDR2 as FQNNGV. The CDR3 runs to 15 residues. V dropped 0 bases and J dropped 8 bases, with 14 bases sitting between them. The CDR3 protein is CASSLEQINPYEQFF. The CDR3 DNA sequence: TGTGCCAGCAGCTTAGAACAGATAAACCCTTATGAGCAGTTCTTC.